Reported below is one T cell receptor (beta chain). The V gene lost 3 bases and the J gene lost 0 bases, with 9 bases spanning the gap. This CDR3 comprises 15 residues. Germline-derived CDR1 and CDR2 are MNHEY and SMNVEV (reference sequence). These data originate in a study of shared clonotypes between healthy human individuals. Authors' data handling: Sequence data from immunoSEQ were junction-only and lacked quality scores; consequently, filtering differed. Profiling relied on immunoSEQ multiplex PCR, and the TCRdb table lists in-frame clones only, not all of them. For V, J and clone size, that table is used; D and trimming come from the DNA. Among fewer than 850,000 clones, 90% were seen once, and the ten largest hold more than 30%. Only Caucasian adults living in Nashville, Tennessee served as donors.

The source material was memory CD8+ T cells from PBMCs. Documented subset: CD45RO+ cells pooled with CCR7-negative TemRA cells. The receptor comes from a man younger than 30 in good health. Some clones in this sample may be carry-over from other donors' samples. The chain links TRBV27 to TRBJ2-1; D is perhaps TRBD1 (5 bases). This chain's CDR3 is CASSFGQSSYNEQFF. In DNA form, the CDR3 reads TGTGCCAGCAGTTTCGGACAAAGCTCCTACAATGAGCAGTTCTTC.